This is a list of T cell receptor beta chains from one sample in a study of cytomegalovirus exposure and HLA in healthy donors. TCRdb's copy holds only in-frame clones and misses some; the assay was immunoSEQ multiplex PCR. The data contain approximately 170,000 clones, 73% of them singletons. Sequencing was done on a sample of PBMCs. Receptors originate from a woman aged 18-35 years in good health and CMV-seropositive. Both conserved end residues are part of each CDR3. Fields, in order: V gene, J gene, clone size, D gene, CDR3 DNA, CDR3 protein. A D gene is named only where the DNA matches it firmly. Some rows mark clone size as missing; the rest say once, few, many or name a class of expanded clone.

TRBV7-9	TRBJ2-5	few	-	TGTGCCAGCAGCTACGACGGGGCCCAGTACTTC	CASSYDGAQYF
TRBV2	TRBJ2-1	once	TRBD1	TGTGCCAGCAGTGTACGGGACAGGGTAAATGGGCAGTTCTTC	CASSVRDRVNGQFF
TRBV7-9	TRBJ2-1	-	-	TGTGCCAGCAGCTCTAGTAACACGGCCTACAATGAGCAGTTCTTC	CASSSSNTAYNEQFF
TRBV7-6	TRBJ2-1	-	-	TGTGCCAGCAGCCCTCCCCCAGGGCCCCCTTACAATGAGCAGTTCTTC	CASSPPPGPPYNEQFF
TRBV6-5	TRBJ2-7	-	-	TGTGCCACCCTAACCCGACGGAGAGGATCCTACGAGCAGTACTTC	CATLTRRRGSYEQYF
TRBV18	TRBJ1-2	-	TRBD1	TGTGCCAGCTCGGACCGGGACAGTAATTCGTATGGCTACACCTTC	CASSDRDSNSYGYTF
TRBV27	TRBJ1-6	-	-	TGTGCCAGCGCCTACGGGGGGGCCTATAATTCACCCCTCCACTTT	CASAYGGAYNSPLHF
TRBV4-1	TRBJ1-1	-	TRBD1	TGCGCCAGCAGCCAAGTATGGGGACAGATGAACACTGAAGCTTTCTTT	CASSQVWGQMNTEAFF
TRBV2	TRBJ2-5	few	-	TGTGCCAGCAGTGGTCCAGGGTTGGAGACCCAGTACTTC	CASSGPGLETQYF
TRBV18	TRBJ1-1	-	-	TGTGCCAGCTCACCAGTCTTCAGTCGGGACAAAGGGTTGAACACTGAAGCTTTCTTT	CASSPVFSRDKGLNTEAFF
TRBV7-6	TRBJ2-6	-	TRBD1	TGTGCCAGCGGGGGACAGGGAGCTGGGGCCAACGTCCTGACTTTC	CASGGQGAGANVLTF
TRBV7-9	TRBJ1-2	-	TRBD1	TGTGCCAGCAGCCTCGCAGAGGGGGCTAGCTATGGCTACACCTTC	CASSLAEGASYGYTF
TRBV6-4	TRBJ1-2	-	-	TGTGCCAGCAGTTCACAGGGTTACTACCATGGCTACACCTTC	CASSSQGYYHGYTF
TRBV5-4	TRBJ2-3	once	TRBD1	TGTGCCAGCAGCGGGACAGGGGCGCTCACAGATACGCAGTATTTT	CASSGTGALTDTQYF
TRBV5-5	TRBJ2-1	few	-	TGTGCCAGCAGCGGGGAGGACAGGTCCTACAATGAGCAGTTCTTC	CASSGEDRSYNEQFF
TRBV6-5	TRBJ1-5	-	TRBD1	TGTGCCAGCAGTCCGACTCCGACAGGGACTCAGCCCCAGCATTTT	CASSPTPTGTQPQHF
TRBV19	TRBJ1-2	-	TRBD1	TGTGCCACCAATCCAGGGGGCGCTGAGGACTATGGCTACACCTTC	CATNPGGAEDYGYTF
TRBV18	TRBJ1-2	-	-	TGTGCCAGCTCACCGGATCCGGGGAACGGCTACACCTTC	CASSPDPGNGYTF
TRBV5-4	TRBJ1-2	-	TRBD1	TGTGCCAGCAGCTTGGGGCAGGGGGGAGGCTACACCTTC	CASSLGQGGGYTF
TRBV7-2	TRBJ1-1	-	-	TGTGCCAGCAGCTTCTCGGTGAACACTGAAGCTTTCTTT	CASSFSVNTEAFF
TRBV25-1	TRBJ2-1	-	TRBD1	TGTGCCAGCAGTGGAAGACAGGGTGGGATTTTCTTC	CASSGRQGGIFF
TRBV7-8	TRBJ1-1	-	-	TGTGCCAGCAGCTCCGGGGGGACTGAAGCTTTCTTT	CASSSGGTEAFF
TRBV7-8	TRBJ2-1	-	TRBD2	TGTGCCAGCAGCTTACTAGCGGGGGGGCCCTACAATGAGCAGTTCTTC	CASSLLAGGPYNEQFF
TRBV7-3	TRBJ2-5	-	TRBD2	TGTGCCAGCAGCTTAGGGCTAGCGGGGACCCAGTACTTC	CASSLGLAGTQYF
TRBV5-4	TRBJ2-1	-	-	TGTGCCAGCAGCTTAGGCGGGGCCCAGAGCTCCTACAATGAGCAGTTCTTC	CASSLGGAQSSYNEQFF
TRBV28	TRBJ2-7	-	-	TGTGCCAGCAGTCACGGACAGCTCTACGAGCAGTACTTC	CASSHGQLYEQYF